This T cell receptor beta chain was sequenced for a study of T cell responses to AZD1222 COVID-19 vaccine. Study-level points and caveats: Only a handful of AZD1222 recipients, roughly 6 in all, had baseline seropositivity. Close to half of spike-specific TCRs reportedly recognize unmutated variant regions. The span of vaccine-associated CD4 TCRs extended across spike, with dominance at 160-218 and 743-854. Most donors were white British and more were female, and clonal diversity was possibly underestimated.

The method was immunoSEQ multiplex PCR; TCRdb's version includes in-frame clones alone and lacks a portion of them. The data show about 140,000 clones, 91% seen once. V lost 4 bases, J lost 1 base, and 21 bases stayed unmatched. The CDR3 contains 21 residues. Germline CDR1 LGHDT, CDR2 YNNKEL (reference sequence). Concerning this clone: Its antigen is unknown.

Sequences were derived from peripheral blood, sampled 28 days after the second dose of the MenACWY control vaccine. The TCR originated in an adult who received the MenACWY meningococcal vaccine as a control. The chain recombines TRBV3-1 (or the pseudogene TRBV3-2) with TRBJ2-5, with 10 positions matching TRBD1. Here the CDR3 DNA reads TGTGCCAGCAGCCCCCGACAGGGGGCAGGGGTTAGGGCTAGGGGCCAAGAGACCCAGTACTTC. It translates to CASSPRQGAGVRARGQETQYF.